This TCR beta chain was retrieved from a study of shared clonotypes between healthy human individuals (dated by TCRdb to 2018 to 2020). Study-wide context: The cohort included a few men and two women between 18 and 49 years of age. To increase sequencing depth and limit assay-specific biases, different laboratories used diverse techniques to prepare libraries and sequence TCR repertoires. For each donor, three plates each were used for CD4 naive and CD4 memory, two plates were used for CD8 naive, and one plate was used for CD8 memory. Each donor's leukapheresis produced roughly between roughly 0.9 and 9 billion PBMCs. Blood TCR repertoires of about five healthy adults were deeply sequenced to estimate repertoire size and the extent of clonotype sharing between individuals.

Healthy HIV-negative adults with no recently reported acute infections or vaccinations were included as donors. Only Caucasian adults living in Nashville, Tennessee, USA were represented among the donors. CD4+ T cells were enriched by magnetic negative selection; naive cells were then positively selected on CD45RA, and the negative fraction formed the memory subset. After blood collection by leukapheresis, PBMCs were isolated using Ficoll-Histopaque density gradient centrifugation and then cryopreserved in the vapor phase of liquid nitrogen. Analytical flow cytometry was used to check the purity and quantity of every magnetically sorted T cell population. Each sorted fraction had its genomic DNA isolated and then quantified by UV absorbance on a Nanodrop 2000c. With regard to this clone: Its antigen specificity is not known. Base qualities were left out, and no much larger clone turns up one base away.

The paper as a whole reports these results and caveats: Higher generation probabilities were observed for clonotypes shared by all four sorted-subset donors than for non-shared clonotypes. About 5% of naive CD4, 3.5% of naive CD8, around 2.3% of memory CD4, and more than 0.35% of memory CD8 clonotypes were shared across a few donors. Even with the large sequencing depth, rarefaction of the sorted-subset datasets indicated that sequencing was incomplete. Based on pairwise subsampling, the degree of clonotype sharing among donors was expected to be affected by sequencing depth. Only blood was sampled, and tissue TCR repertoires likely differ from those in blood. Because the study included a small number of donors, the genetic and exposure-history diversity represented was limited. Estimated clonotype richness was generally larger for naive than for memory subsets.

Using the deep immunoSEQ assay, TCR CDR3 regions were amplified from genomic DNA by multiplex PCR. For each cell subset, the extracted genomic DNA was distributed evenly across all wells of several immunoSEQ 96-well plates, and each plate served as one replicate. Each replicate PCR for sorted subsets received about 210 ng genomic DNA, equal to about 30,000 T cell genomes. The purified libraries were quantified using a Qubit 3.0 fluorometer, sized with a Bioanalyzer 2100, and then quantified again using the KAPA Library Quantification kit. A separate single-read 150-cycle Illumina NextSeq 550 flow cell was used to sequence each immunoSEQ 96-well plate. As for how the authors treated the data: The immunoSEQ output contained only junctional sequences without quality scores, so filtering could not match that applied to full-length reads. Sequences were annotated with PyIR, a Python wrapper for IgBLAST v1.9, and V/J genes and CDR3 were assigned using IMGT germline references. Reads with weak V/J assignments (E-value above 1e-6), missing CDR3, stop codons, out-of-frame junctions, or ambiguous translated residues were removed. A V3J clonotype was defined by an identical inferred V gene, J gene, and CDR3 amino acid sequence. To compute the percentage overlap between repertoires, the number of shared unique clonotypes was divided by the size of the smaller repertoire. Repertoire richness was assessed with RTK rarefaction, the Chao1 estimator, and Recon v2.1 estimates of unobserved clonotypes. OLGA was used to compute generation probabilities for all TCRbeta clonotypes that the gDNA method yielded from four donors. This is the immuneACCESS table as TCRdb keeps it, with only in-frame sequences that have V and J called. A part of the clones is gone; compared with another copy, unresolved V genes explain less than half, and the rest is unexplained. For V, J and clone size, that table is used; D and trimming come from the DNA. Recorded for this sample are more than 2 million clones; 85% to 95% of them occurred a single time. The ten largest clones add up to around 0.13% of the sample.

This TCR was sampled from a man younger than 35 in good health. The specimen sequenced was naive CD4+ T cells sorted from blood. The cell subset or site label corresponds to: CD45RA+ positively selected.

The DNA sequence is given as TGTGCCAGCAGTGGACAGGTGGGAGCTTTCTTT. This is translated as CASSGQVGAFF. The sequence joins TRBV2 to TRBJ1-1; D gene: possibly TRBD1, on 6 matching bases. CDR1 SNHLY and CDR2 FYNNEI are derived from the germline V gene. V and J are truncated by 4 bases and 10 bases respectively, leaving an intervening sequence of 10 bases. CDR3 length: 11 amino acids, cysteine to phenylalanine. CDR3 DNA only is kept here, 33 bases in frame from base 1.